The 11 T cell receptor beta chains presented below share a single source sample, sequenced in a study of liver allograft versus peripheral blood T cells. Whole-study context: Comparative analysis was performed on T cell receptor repertoires from transplanted livers and from recipients' peripheral blood.

TCRdb reanalysed the reads using MiXCR and keeps one entry per CDR3 protein. Among a few thousand distinct CDR3 sequences listed, 14% were seen once. The receptors here all came from a human patient who had a liver transplant. The graft donor may account for some of the T cells.

J is TRBJ1-3 and V is TRBV12-3 or TRBV12-4; D is uncertain. Trimming pared 2 bases from V and 10 bases from J, leaving 9 bases between. This CDR3 is 12 amino acids long. CDR3 amino acids: CASSLYRETIYF. DNA of the CDR3: TGTGCCAGCAGTTTATATAGGGAGACCATATATTTT.

This clonotype occurred a few times. This rearrangement joins TRBV10-1 to TRBJ1-1; 11 positions match TRBD1. The CDR3 contains 16 residues. V gave up 9 bases and J gave up 0 bases; unmatched junction bases: 9. CDR1 WNHNN and CDR2 SYGVQD come from the germline V gene (reference sequence). CDR3 DNA sequence: TGCGCCAGACGGGACAGGGGGACTTCTATGAACACTGAAGCTTTCTTT. Protein: CARRDRGTSMNTEAFF.

The V call is TRBV6-5, the J call TRBJ1-6; maybe TRBD1 (5 bases). CDR3 size: 11 residues. The germline V gene encodes CDR1 MNHEY and CDR2 SVGAGI. Trimming removed 6 bases at V and 13 bases at J, with 10 bases between. This CDR3 is CASRRQGPLHF. The CDR3 nucleotides are TGTGCCAGCAGGAGGCAGGGCCCCCTCCACTTT.

This clonotype is medium-sized in the sample. The rearrangement links TRBV6-2 or TRBV6-3 to TRBJ2-3; no firm D call. Germline CDR1 and CDR2: MNHEY and SVGEGT. This CDR3 is 16 amino acids long. The V gene lost 4 bases and the J gene lost 2 bases, with 16 bases spanning the gap. The CDR3 loop reads CASSWLERTPTDTQYF. For the CDR3, the DNA is TGTGCCAGCAGTTGGTTAGAGCGAACCCCCACAGATACGCAGTATTTT.

Judged by abundance, this clonotype is medium-sized. The chain uses TRBV19 and TRBJ1-1; 11 bases match TRBD1. Germline trimming cut 8 bases from V and 4 bases from J; bases unmatched to any gene: 6. This CDR3 comprises 14 residues. Per germline, CDR1 LNHDA and CDR2 SQIVND (reference sequence). The CDR3 spells CASGQGAYGTEAFF. The CDR3 nucleotides read TGTGCCAGTGGACAGGGGGCTTATGGCACTGAAGCTTTCTTT.

There are a few counts of this clonotype. The V gene is TRBV6-2 or TRBV6-3, the J gene TRBJ1-5; D call uncertain. The germline gives CDR1 MNHEY, CDR2 SVGEGT. V lost 2 bases to trimming and J lost 2 bases, with 10 bases between them. This CDR3 is 15 amino acids long. The CDR3 coding sequence is TGTGCCAGCAGTTACACGGTGGGAGGCAATCAGCCCCAGCATTTT. Translating gives CASSYTVGGNQPQHF.

This clonotype was seen a handful of times. This chain connects TRBV28 to TRBJ2-7; D is tentatively TRBD1 or TRBD2 (5 bases each). V lost 7 bases to trimming and J lost 6 bases, with 22 bases between them. This CDR3 has 15 residues. From germline, CDR1 is MDHEN and CDR2 SYDVKM. The CDR3 DNA follows: TGTGCCAGCATTTCGGACCGGGACCGGGTGGTCGAGCAGTACTTC. It codes for CASISDRDRVVEQYF.

The chain links TRBV19 to TRBJ1-3, with D uncertain. The CDR3 extends over 16 amino acids. V was shortened by 4 bases and J by 0 bases, with 13 bases between the two germline ends. From germline, CDR1 is LNHDA and CDR2 SQIVND (reference sequence). The CDR3 spells CASSRGNVFSGNTIYF. The CDR3 DNA sequence: TGTGCCAGTAGTAGAGGGAACGTCTTCTCTGGAAACACCATATATTTT.

This chain connects TRBV20-1 to TRBJ2-7; 11 positions agree with TRBD2. The CDR3 is made up of 14 amino acids. V shed 6 bases and J 1 base; nucleotides not matched to a gene: 5. Germline V gene lookup returns CDR1 DFQATT and CDR2 SNEGSKA (reference sequence). CDR3 coding DNA: TGCAGTGCACCACTAGCGGGAGTATCCTACGAGCAGTACTTC. It translates to CSAPLAGVSYEQYF.

This clonotype is medium-sized within its sample. This chain joins TRBV18 and TRBJ1-4; D possibly corresponds to TRBD1 (5 bases). The V end lost 1 base, the J end lost 7 bases, and 13 bases lay between the germline ends. Germline V gene lookup returns CDR1 KGHSH and CDR2 LQKENI. The length of the CDR3 is 15 residues. CDR3 residues: CASSPQGPEGEKLFF. For the CDR3, the DNA is TGTGCCAGCTCACCACAGGGGCCCGAGGGTGAAAAACTGTTTTTT.

This clonotype was seen more than once but under ten times. The chain has TRBV20-1 and TRBJ2-2; 10 nucleotides align to TRBD2. CDR3 length: 16 residues. CDR1 is DFQATT and CDR2 is SNEGSKA in the germline V gene (reference sequence). V shed 3 bases, J shed 0 bases, and the junction held 4 bases outside the gene matches. The CDR3 sequence is CSASVAGGSNTGELFF. CDR3 DNA sequence: TGCAGTGCTAGTGTAGCGGGAGGTTCGAACACCGGGGAGCTGTTTTTT.